The 22 T cell receptor beta chains below all came from one sample that was sequenced in a study of blood T cell repertoires in COVID-19. Profiled with immunoSEQ multiplex PCR; TCRdb holds only in-frame clones, not every one. The sample contains approximately 200,000 clones, approximately 86% of which appear only once. Sequencing input: PBMCs or T cells enriched from blood (not recorded which). The receptors derive from a woman under 40 who had been exposed to COVID-19.

CDR3 loop: CASSGGTDRNTIYF. The CDR3 DNA reads TGTGCCAGCAGCGGCGGGACAGATAGAAACACCATATATTTT. This sequence joins TRBV9 and TRBJ1-3; 7 positions match TRBD1. CDR1 SGDLS and CDR2 YYNGEE come from the germline V gene. V trimming: 3 bases; J trimming: 5 bases; junction bases outside the gene matches: 5. The CDR3 extends over 14 amino acids.

The chain is built from TRBV11-2 and TRBJ2-3; possibly TRBD2 for D (5 bases). CDR3 size: 16 residues. The V end was cut by 2 bases, the J end by 3 bases, with 15 bases between. Germline values: CDR1 SGHAT, CDR2 FQNNGV. The CDR3 nucleotides read TGTGCCAGCAGCTTATTACCCAGCGGTGCTACAGATACGCAGTATTTT. Protein product: CASSLLPSGATDTQYF.

The chain combines TRBV20-1 with TRBJ2-3, with 8 positions matching TRBD2. Germline CDR1 DFQATT, CDR2 SNEGSKA (reference sequence). Trimming removed 3 bases from V and 8 bases from J; junction bases left unmatched: 10. This CDR3 has 14 residues. CDR3 in amino acids: CSASTRGSGGTQYF. For the CDR3, the DNA is TGCAGTGCTAGTACGCGGGGGAGCGGGGGTACGCAGTATTTT.

This rearrangement joins TRBV27 to TRBJ2-2; D is perhaps TRBD1 (5 bases). The CDR3 totals 14 residues. V was trimmed by 6 bases and J by 1 base, leaving 9 bases between them. CDR1 and CDR2 from the germline V gene are MNHEY and SMNVEV (reference sequence). Written as DNA, the CDR3 is TGTGCCAGCAGGAAAACAGGGAACACCGGGGAGCTGTTTTTT. Protein sequence: CASRKTGNTGELFF.

This clone turned up a few times. One end of the junction does not line up with germline, which may come from a read error. The J gene is TRBJ1-5, the V gene TRBV20-1; D uncertain. This CDR3 is built from 13 residues. Germline CDR1 is DFQATT and CDR2 is SNEGSKA (reference sequence). As DNA, the CDR3 is TGCAGCGCTAGTCCTAGGGAGGATCAGCCCCAGCATTTT. Protein: CSASPREDQPQHF.

The chain employs TRBV3-1 (or the pseudogene TRBV3-2) and TRBJ1-3; no clear D gene. Deletions cut 8 bases from V and 4 bases from J, with 12 bases between. CDR3 length: 13 amino acids. Germline V lookup: CDR1 LGHDT, CDR2 YNNKEL (reference sequence). The CDR3 here is CASEGRPGNTIYF. The CDR3 bases are TGTGCCAGCGAAGGCAGGCCGGGAAACACCATATATTTT.

The rearrangement links TRBV7-8 to TRBJ2-1, with 7 positions matching TRBD1. V lost 5 bases to trimming and J lost 4 bases; unmatched junction nucleotides: 11. CDR1 and CDR2 (germline): SGHVS, FQNEAQ. The CDR3 totals 16 residues. The CDR3 coding sequence is TGTGCCAGCAGCCCATTACCCGGACAGGTGTACAATGAGCAGTTCTTC. This translates into CASSPLPGQVYNEQFF.

This sequence joins TRBV19 and TRBJ1-2, with 9 bases identical to TRBD1. The CDR3 runs 15 residues. Germline CDR1 reads LNHDA; CDR2 reads SQIVND (reference sequence). The ends lost 4 bases at V and 4 bases at J; junction bases unmatched: 7. The CDR3 region has the DNA TGTGCCAGTAGTACAACAGGGGGCCCAGGCTATGGCTACACCTTC. Translating it yields CASSTTGGPGYGYTF.

The gene calls are TRBV28 and TRBJ1-2, with 8 bases that match TRBD1. This CDR3 region has 15 residues. CDR1 and CDR2 from the germline V gene are MDHEN and SYDVKM. V was pared by 1 base and J by 1 base, with 2 bases of the junction left unmatched. CDR3 loop: CASSLSGGINYGYTF. In DNA form, the CDR3 reads TGTGCCAGCAGTTTATCAGGGGGCATTAACTATGGCTACACCTTC.

The V gene is TRBV7-9, the J gene TRBJ1-1; 8 bases agree with TRBD1. This CDR3 comprises 14 residues. CDR1 is SEHNR, CDR2 FQNEAQ, per germline (reference sequence). The V segment lost 5 bases and the J segment 4 bases; nucleotides outside the gene matches: 6. The CDR3 spells CASSQTGVSTEAFF. Here the CDR3 DNA reads TGTGCCAGCAGCCAGACAGGGGTAAGCACTGAAGCTTTCTTT.

This chain connects TRBV5-1 to TRBJ1-1; TRBD1 might be the D (6 bases). V shed 3 bases and J shed 0 bases, with 9 bases lying between them. This CDR3 is 14 amino acids long. Germline V gene lookup returns CDR1 SGHRS and CDR2 YFSETQ. The CDR3 coding sequence is TGCGCCAGCAGCTCCGGGACACTGAACACTGAAGCTTTCTTT. Protein: CASSSGTLNTEAFF.

The rearrangement uses TRBV10-2 and TRBJ2-1, with 9 bases aligning to TRBD1. V trimming: 6 bases; J trimming: 7 bases; junction bases outside the gene matches: 4. The CDR3 has 13 amino acids. CDR1 and CDR2 (germline): WSHSY, SAAADI. Written as DNA, the CDR3 is TGCGCCAGCAGCCGGGACAGGGCGAATGAGCAGTTCTTC. Translated, it gives CASSRDRANEQFF.

The chain carries TRBV10-3 and TRBJ2-3; 11 nucleotides align to TRBD2. Germline loops: CDR1 ENHRY, CDR2 SYGVKD. The CDR3 length is 16 residues. V trimming: 0 bases; J trimming: 7 bases; junction bases outside the gene matches: 6. As DNA, the CDR3 is TGTGCCATCAGTGAGTCGATAGCGGGGGGGCACAATACGCAGTATTTT. It yields the protein CAISESIAGGHNTQYF.

This chain joins TRBV7-2 and TRBJ2-5; TRBD2 agrees at 7 bases. This CDR3 contains 15 residues. Germline V lookup: CDR1 SGHTA, CDR2 FQGNSA. V lost 6 bases, J lost 4 bases, and 11 bases stayed unmatched. The CDR3 sequence: CASRWASGEGETQYF. CDR3 DNA sequence: TGTGCCAGCAGGTGGGCTAGCGGTGAGGGAGAGACCCAGTACTTC.

The chain joins TRBV4-1 to TRBJ2-4; unclear D gene. Trimming took off 0 bases at V and 7 bases at J, with 7 bases between the two ends. This CDR3 contains 13 residues. Germline CDR1 reads MGHRA; CDR2 reads YSYEKL. CDR3 amino acids: CASSQEFRNIQYF. The CDR3 region has the DNA TGCGCCAGCAGCCAAGAGTTCAGGAACATTCAGTACTTC.

The chain carries TRBV27 and TRBJ2-6; weak D call: TRBD1 (5 bases). V shed 2 bases and J shed 0 bases, with 14 bases lying between them. CDR1 is MNHEY and CDR2 is SMNVEV in the germline V gene (reference sequence). The CDR3 length is 18 residues. The CDR3 here is CASSLRGHVNSGANVLTF. The CDR3 DNA is TGTGCCAGCAGTTTAAGGGGCCACGTTAACTCTGGGGCCAACGTCCTGACTTTC.

This clone has just one count. The rearrangement uses TRBV15 and TRBJ2-6; the match to TRBD1 covers 7 bases. Trimming took 8 bases from V and 0 from J; bases not matched to a gene: 7. The CDR3 length is 16 residues. Per the germline V gene, CDR1 is LNHNV and CDR2 is YYDKDF (reference sequence). This chain's CDR3 is CATRQGYDSGANVLTF. CDR3 nucleotide sequence: TGTGCCACCCGACAGGGATATGACTCTGGGGCCAACGTCCTGACTTTC.

The chain uses TRBV5-1 and TRBJ1-1, with 11 bases fitting TRBD1. The CDR3 contains 18 residues. The V gene end was trimmed by 3 bases and the J gene end by 1 base; junction bases not matched to a gene: 11. Germline V gene sequence: CDR1 SGHRS, CDR2 YFSETQ. The CDR3 region is CASSWGTGGGRTNTEAFF. The CDR3 DNA sequence: TGCGCCAGCAGCTGGGGGACAGGGGGTGGTAGGACGAACACTGAAGCTTTCTTT. Drawing the rest from reference TRBV5-1 and TRBJ1-1, the complete variable domain is KAGVTQTPRYLIKTRGQQVTLSCSPISGHRSVSWYQQTPGQGLQFLFEYFSETQRNKGNFPGRFSGRQFSNSRSEMNVSTLELGDSALYLCASSWGTGGGRTNTEAFFGQGTRLTVV.

The chain links TRBV5-1 to TRBJ1-1; maybe TRBD1 (6 bases). This CDR3 has 15 amino acids. The V end was cut by 3 bases, the J end by 4 bases, with 16 bases between. The germline V gene has CDR1 SGHRS and CDR2 YFSETQ. The CDR3 region has the DNA TGCGCCAGCAGCTCTACCGGGGGGGCGGTCACTGAAGCTTTCTTT. Encoded protein: CASSSTGGAVTEAFF.

This chain links TRBV6-5 with TRBJ1-2, with D unclear. V lost 7 bases, J lost 1 base, and 4 bases lay in between. The CDR3 contains 11 residues. Germline CDR1 reads MNHEY; CDR2 reads SVGAGI. The DNA of the CDR3 is TGTGCCAGCACGGTTAACTATGGCTACACCTTC. Residues: CASTVNYGYTF.

A few counts support this clone. This chain joins TRBV6-5 and TRBJ1-2, with D maybe TRBD1 (5 bases). CDR1 and CDR2 (germline): MNHEY, SVGAGI. Trimming shortened V by 6 bases and J by 4 bases, and 12 bases separated the two germline ends. The CDR3 loop spans 13 amino acids. CDR3 nucleotides: TGTGCCAGCAGCCCCGGGACTTCCTATGGCTACACCTTC. Its translation is CASSPGTSYGYTF.

The chain couples TRBV21-1 to TRBJ2-4; the table gives TRBD2 as D, unverified against the DNA. TRBV21-1 is termed a pseudogene. The CDR3 is made up of 14 amino acids. The CDR3 DNA reads as TGTGCCAGCACCCTAGTTCACTCCAAAAACATTCAGTACTTC. It translates to CASTLVHSKNIQYF.